This record concerns one T cell receptor beta chain sequence. The sample is drawn from a study of blood T cells in healthy people across ages. Researchers report isolating at least 6 million PBMCs per sample. Trimming cost V 3 bases and J 9 bases, with 8 bases left between them. Germline V CDR1 and CDR2: KGHDR, SFDVKD. The CDR3 totals 12 residues. PCR was performed a second time for about 6 to 12 cycles using a sample-barcoded 5' primer and a J-beta primer mix. One entry per CDR3 protein results from TCRdb running MiXCR on the 5' RACE reads. The sample has 710,000 or so distinct CDR3 sequences; less than 40% are singletons.

Sequenced sample: blood. This sequence was found in a woman of 80 years or more in good health. V gene TRBV24-1 combines with J gene TRBJ2-1, with D tentatively TRBD2 (5 bases). DNA of the CDR3: TGTGCCACCAGTGATGAAGGGAGTGAGCAGTTCTTC. It encodes CATSDEGSEQFF.